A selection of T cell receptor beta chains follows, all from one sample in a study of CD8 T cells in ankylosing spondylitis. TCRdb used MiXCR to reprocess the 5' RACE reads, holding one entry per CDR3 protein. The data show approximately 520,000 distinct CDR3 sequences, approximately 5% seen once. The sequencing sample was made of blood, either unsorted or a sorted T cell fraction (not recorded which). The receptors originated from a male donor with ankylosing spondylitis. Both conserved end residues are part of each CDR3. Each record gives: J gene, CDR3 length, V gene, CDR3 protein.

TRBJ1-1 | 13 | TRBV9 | CASSVAIDRSAFF
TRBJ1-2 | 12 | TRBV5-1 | CASSLLGAGYTF
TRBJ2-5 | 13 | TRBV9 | CASAAGVGETQYF
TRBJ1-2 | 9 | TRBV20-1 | CSGGYGYTF
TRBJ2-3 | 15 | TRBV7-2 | CASSLPWRTPDTQYF
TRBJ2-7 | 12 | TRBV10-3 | CAISAGFYEQYF
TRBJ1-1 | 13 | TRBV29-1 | CSAFRTGMTEAFF
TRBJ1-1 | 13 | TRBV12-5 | CASALGVYTEAFF
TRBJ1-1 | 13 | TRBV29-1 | CSVGGVISTEAFF
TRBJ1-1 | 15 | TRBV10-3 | CAISEEVGSYTEAFF
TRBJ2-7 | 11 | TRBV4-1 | CASSQEGRTTF
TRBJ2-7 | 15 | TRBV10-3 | CAISESDRGAYEQYF
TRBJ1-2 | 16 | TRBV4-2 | CASSQDTGQGANGYTF
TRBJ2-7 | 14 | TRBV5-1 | CASSSSGTTYEQYF
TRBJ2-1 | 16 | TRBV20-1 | CSARDQPEKGSNEQFF